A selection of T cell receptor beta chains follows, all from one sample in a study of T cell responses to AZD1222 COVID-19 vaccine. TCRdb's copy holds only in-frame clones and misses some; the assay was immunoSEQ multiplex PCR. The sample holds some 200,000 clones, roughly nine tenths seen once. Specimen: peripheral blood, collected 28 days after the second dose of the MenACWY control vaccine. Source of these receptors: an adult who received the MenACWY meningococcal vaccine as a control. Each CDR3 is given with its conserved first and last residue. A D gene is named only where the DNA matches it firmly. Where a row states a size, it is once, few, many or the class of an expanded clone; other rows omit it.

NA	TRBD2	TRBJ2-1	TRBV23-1	CASSPPTSGRAGGYNEQFF	TGCGCCAGCAGTCCCCCGACTAGCGGGAGGGCTGGGGGCTACAATGAGCAGTTCTTC
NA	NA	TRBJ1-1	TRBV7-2	CASSSLASGTEAFF	TGTGCCAGCAGCTCCCTCGCCTCGGGCACTGAAGCTTTCTTT
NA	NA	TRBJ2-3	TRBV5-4	CASSRDSTDTQYF	TGTGCCAGCAGCCGCGACAGCACAGATACGCAGTATTTT
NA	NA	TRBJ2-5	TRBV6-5	CASSPKWDETQYF	TGTGCCAGCAGCCCCAAGTGGGACGAGACCCAGTACTTC
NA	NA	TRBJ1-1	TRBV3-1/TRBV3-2	CASSQDKSGRSDTEAFF	TGTGCCAGCAGCCAAGACAAATCGGGCAGATCAGATACTGAAGCTTTCTTT
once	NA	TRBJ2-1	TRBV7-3	CASSLGPERNEQFF	TGTGCCAGCAGCTTAGGGCCAGAAAGGAATGAGCAGTTCTTC
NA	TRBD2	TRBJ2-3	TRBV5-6	CASSLLAGGGKDTQYF	TGTGCCAGCAGCTTACTAGCGGGAGGTGGGAAAGATACGCAGTATTTT
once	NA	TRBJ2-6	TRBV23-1	CASTTGPSGANVLTF	TGCGCCAGCACTACAGGACCCTCTGGGGCCAACGTCCTGACTTTC
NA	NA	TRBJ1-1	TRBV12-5	CASGLSPGTSTEAFF	TGTGCTAGTGGTTTGTCCCCAGGGACGTCCACTGAAGCTTTCTTT
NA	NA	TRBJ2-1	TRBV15	CATRRGGSSSYNEQFF	TGTGCCACCAGGAGGGGCGGGTCCAGCTCCTACAATGAGCAGTTCTTC
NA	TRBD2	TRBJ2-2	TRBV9	CASSTLAGKNTGELFF	TGTGCCAGCAGCACACTAGCGGGAAAGAACACCGGGGAGCTGTTTTTT
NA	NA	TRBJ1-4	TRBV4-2	CASSQDQNEKLFF	TGTGCCAGCAGCCAGGACCAGAATGAAAAACTGTTTTTT
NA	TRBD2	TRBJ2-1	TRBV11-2	CASSLTSGSFSEQFF	TGTGCCAGCAGCCTCACTAGCGGGAGTTTTAGTGAGCAGTTCTTC
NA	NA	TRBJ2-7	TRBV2	CASKVTGISYEQYF	TGTGCCAGCAAAGTAACGGGGATAAGCTACGAGCAGTACTTC
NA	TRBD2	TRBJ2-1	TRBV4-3	CASSHSGTNSYNEQFF	TGCGCCAGCAGCCATAGCGGGACTAACTCCTACAATGAGCAGTTCTTC
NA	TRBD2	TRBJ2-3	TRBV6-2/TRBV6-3	CASSRLAGGPDTQYF	TGTGCCAGCAGCCGACTAGCGGGAGGGCCGGATACGCAGTATTTT
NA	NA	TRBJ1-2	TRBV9	CASSVVEGGYGYTF	TGTGCCAGCAGCGTAGTGGAGGGGGGATATGGCTACACCTTC
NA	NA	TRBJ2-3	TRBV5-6	CASSRTVSTDTQYF	TGTGCCAGCAGCCGGACAGTTTCGACAGATACGCAGTATTTT
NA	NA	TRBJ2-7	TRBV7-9	CASSARQGLEQYF	TGTGCCAGCAGCGCGAGACAGGGACTCGAGCAGTACTTC
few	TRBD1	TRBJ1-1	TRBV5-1	CASSTGQAGGNTEAFF	TGCGCCAGCAGCACCGGACAGGCCGGGGGGAACACTGAAGCTTTCTTT
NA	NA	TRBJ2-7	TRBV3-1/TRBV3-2	CASSQGVAEPYEQYF	TGTGCCAGCAGCCAAGGGGTAGCGGAACCCTACGAGCAGTACTTC
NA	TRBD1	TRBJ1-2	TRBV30	CACRDRPYGYTF	TGTGCCTGTCGGGACAGACCCTATGGCTACACCTTC
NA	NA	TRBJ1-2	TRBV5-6	CASSLWFSGASNYGYTF	TGTGCCAGCAGCTTATGGTTTTCAGGGGCCTCTAACTATGGCTACACCTTC
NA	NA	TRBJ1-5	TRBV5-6	CASSLGPFDRQPQHF	TGTGCCAGCAGCTTGGGACCGTTCGATCGTCAGCCCCAGCATTTT
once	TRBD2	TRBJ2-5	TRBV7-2	CASSTGLAGAMETQYF	TGTGCCAGCAGTACGGGACTAGCGGGAGCGATGGAGACCCAGTACTTC
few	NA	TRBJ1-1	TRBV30	CAWRGGASTKAFF	TGTGCCTGGAGAGGGGGGGCCAGCACTAAGGCTTTCTTT
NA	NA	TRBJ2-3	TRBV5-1	CASSLVTGRRGTDTQYF	TGCGCCAGCAGCTTGGTTACAGGACGGAGGGGCACAGATACGCAGTATTTT
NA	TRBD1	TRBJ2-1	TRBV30	CAYGQGGEQFF	TGTGCCTACGGACAGGGCGGTGAGCAGTTCTTC
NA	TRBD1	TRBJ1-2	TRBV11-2	CASSSTGGRLEYLYGYTF	TGTGCCAGCAGCTCCACAGGGGGCCGCTTGGAGTACCTTTATGGCTACACCTTC